This T cell receptor (beta chain) comes out of a study of shared clonotypes between healthy human individuals (dated by TCRdb to the early 2020s). At the level of the whole study: A few men and two women, aged 18 to 49 years, made up the cohort. Each donor's leukapheresis produced roughly between roughly 0.85 and 9.5 billion PBMCs. For each donor, CD4 naive and CD4 memory were each given three plates, CD8 naive was given two plates, and CD8 memory was given one plate. Blood TCR repertoires of four to six healthy adults were deeply sequenced to estimate repertoire size and the extent of clonotype sharing between individuals. Libraries were prepared and TCR repertoires were sequenced by different laboratories using diverse techniques, in order to increase sequencing depth and limit assay-specific biases.

Overall study results and their limits: Pairwise subsampling led to the expectation that sequencing depth would affect the degree of clonotype sharing among donors. Sampling was restricted to blood, and TCR repertoires in tissues likely differ from the TCR repertoires found in blood. Even with the large sequencing depth, rarefaction of the sorted-subset datasets indicated that sequencing was incomplete. Roughly 5% of naive CD4, 3.5% of naive CD8, around 2.3% of memory CD4, and 0.35% to 0.5% of memory CD8 clonotypes were shared across a few donors. Clonotypes shared by all four sorted-subset donors showed higher generation probabilities than non-shared clonotypes. Naive subsets generally had larger estimated clonotype richness than memory subsets. The small number of donors limited the genetic and exposure-history diversity represented.

TCR CDR3 regions were amplified from genomic DNA by multiplex PCR using the deep immunoSEQ assay. Extracted genomic DNA from each cell subset was spread evenly across all wells of several immunoSEQ 96-well plates, with each plate serving as a replicate. For sorted subsets, around 0.2 ug of genomic DNA, equivalent to 25,000 to 35,000 T cell genomes, went into each replicate PCR. Purified libraries were measured with a Qubit 3.0 fluorometer, size-checked on a Bioanalyzer 2100, and measured again with the KAPA Library Quantification kit. Each immunoSEQ 96-well plate was sequenced on its own single-read 150-cycle Illumina NextSeq 550 flow cell. The study's own analysis went as follows. Because only junctional sequences without quality scores were contained in the immunoSEQ output, filtering matching that applied to full-length reads could not be performed. To assign V/J genes and CDR3, sequences were annotated against IMGT germline references using PyIR, a Python wrapper for IgBLAST v1.9. Reads were removed for weak V/J assignments (E-value above 1e-6), missing CDR3, stop codons, out-of-frame junctions, or ambiguous translated residues. V3J clonotypes were defined as sequences sharing the same inferred V gene, J gene, and CDR3 amino acid sequence. The percentage overlap between two repertoires was calculated by dividing the number of shared unique clonotypes by the size of the smaller repertoire. Repertoire richness was assessed with RTK rarefaction, the Chao1 estimator, and Recon v2.1 estimates of unobserved clonotypes. Generation probabilities were computed with OLGA for all TCRbeta clonotypes obtained by the gDNA method from a few donors. The source is immuneACCESS, and TCRdb retained only in-frame sequences with V and J called. Part of the clones is not carried over; for the studies checked, unresolved V genes explain less than half of this, and the remainder is unexplained. V, J and clone size were drawn from that table, and D and trimming were deduced from the DNA. For this sample the table gives over a million clones, of which approximately 98.5% were detected only once. The top ten clones comprise 0.36% of the sample.

Per the germline V gene (reference sequence), SGHNT is the CDR1 and YYREEE is the CDR2. Trimming costs V 4 bases and J 8 bases, and their ends lie 6 bases apart. From the cysteine through the phenylalanine, the CDR3 covers 11 amino acids. The CDR3 DNA has 33 bases and is translated from base 1. Donors were healthy HIV-negative adults with no recently reported acute infections or vaccinations. Only Caucasian adults living in Nashville, Tennessee, USA were represented among the donors. Magnetic negative selection was used to enrich CD4+ T cells, after which naive cells were positively selected on CD45RA and the negative fraction became the memory subset. After blood collection by leukapheresis, PBMCs were isolated using Ficoll-Histopaque density gradient centrifugation and then cryopreserved in the vapor phase of liquid nitrogen. Analytical flow cytometry was used to check the purity and quantity of each magnetically sorted T cell population. Genomic DNA was isolated from every sorted fraction and measured by UV absorbance on a Nanodrop 2000c.

With respect to this clone: Its antigen is not yet known. Base qualities are not provided; no much larger clone lies one nucleotide away.

The sequence joins TRBV5-4 to TRBJ2-2, with no confidently assigned D gene. The TCR comes from a man younger than 45 in good health. Sequenced: naive CD4+ T cells sorted from blood. Interpreted using the paper, the cell subset or site label stands for: CD45RA+ positively selected. The CDR3 region: CASSGVGELFF. Here is the DNA: TGTGCCAGCAGCGGCGTTGGGGAGCTGTTTTTT.